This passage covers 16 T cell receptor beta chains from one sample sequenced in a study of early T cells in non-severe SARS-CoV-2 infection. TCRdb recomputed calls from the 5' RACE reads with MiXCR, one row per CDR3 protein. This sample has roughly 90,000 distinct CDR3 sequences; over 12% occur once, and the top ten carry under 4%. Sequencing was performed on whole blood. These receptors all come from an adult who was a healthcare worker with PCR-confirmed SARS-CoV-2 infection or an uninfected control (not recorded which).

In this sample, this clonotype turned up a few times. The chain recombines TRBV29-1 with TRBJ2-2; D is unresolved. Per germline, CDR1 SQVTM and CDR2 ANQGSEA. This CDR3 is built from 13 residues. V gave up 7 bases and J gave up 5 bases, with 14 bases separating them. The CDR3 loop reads CSEWAPRTGELFF. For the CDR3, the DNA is TGCAGCGAATGGGCCCCGAGGACCGGGGAGCTGTTTTTT.

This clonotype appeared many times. The CDR3 loop reads CASSLSGGADTEAFF. DNA of the CDR3: TGTGCCAGCAGTTTATCTGGGGGCGCCGACACTGAAGCTTTCTTT. This chain uses TRBV12-3 or TRBV12-4 with TRBJ1-1, with D maybe TRBD1 (6 bases). The CDR3 spans 15 residues. V was cut by 2 bases and J by 3 bases, with 13 bases left in between.

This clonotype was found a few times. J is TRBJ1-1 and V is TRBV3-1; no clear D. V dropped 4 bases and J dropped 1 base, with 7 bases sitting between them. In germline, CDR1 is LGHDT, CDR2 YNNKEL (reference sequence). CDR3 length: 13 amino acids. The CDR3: CASSPRQNTEAFF. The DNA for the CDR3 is TGTGCCAGCAGCCCTCGACAGAACACTGAAGCTTTCTTT.

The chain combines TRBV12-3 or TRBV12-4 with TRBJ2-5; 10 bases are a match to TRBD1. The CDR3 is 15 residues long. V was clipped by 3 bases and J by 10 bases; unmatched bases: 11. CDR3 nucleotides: TGTGCCAGCAGTTTTCTCGACAGGGGGCCACGGAGCCAGTACTTC. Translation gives CASSFLDRGPRSQYF.

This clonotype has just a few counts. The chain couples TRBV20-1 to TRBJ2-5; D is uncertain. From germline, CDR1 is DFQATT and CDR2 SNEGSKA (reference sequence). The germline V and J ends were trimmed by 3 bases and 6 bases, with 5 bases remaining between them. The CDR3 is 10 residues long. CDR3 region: CSASEKTQYF. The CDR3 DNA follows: TGCAGTGCTAGCGAAAAGACCCAGTACTTC.

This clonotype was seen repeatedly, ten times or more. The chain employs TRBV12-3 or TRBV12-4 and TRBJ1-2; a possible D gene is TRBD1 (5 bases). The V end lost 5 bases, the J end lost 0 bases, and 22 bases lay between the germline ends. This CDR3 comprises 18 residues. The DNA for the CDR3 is TGTGCCAGCAGTCTCCGACCGGGGACCCAGGCTCCTAACTATGGCTACACCTTC. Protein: CASSLRPGTQAPNYGYTF.

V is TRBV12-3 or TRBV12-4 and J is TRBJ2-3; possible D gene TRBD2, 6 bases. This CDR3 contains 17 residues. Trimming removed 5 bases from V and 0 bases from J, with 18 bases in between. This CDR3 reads CASSLPGLTSSTDTQYF. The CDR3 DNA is TGTGCCAGCAGTCTGCCGGGACTGACGTCTAGCACAGATACGCAGTATTTT.

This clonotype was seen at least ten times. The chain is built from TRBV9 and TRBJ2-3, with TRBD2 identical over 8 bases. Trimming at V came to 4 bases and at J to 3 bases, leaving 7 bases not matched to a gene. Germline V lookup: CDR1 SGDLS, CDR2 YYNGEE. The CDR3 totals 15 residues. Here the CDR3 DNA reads TGTGCCAGCAGCCCCGATAGCGGGACTACAGATACGCAGTATTTT. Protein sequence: CASSPDSGTTDTQYF.

In nucleotides, the CDR3 is TGCAGCGTTGCCCTAGAGGTGGATGAGCAGTACTTC. Translating gives CSVALEVDEQYF. The V and J genes are TRBV29-1 and TRBJ2-7, with D hard to call. Germline V lookup: CDR1 SQVTM, CDR2 ANQGSEA. The CDR3 runs to 12 residues. V dropped 4 bases and J dropped 7 bases, with 14 bases sitting between them.

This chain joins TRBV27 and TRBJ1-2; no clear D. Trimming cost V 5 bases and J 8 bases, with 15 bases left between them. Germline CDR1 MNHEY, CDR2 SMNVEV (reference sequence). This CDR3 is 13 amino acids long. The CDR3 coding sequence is TGTGCCAGCAGTCTGGACGGGCTTTGGGGCTACACCTTC. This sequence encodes CASSLDGLWGYTF.

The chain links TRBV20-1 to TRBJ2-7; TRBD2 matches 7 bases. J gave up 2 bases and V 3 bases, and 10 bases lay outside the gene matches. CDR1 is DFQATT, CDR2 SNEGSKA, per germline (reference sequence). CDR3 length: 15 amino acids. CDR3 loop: CSARRYGGSPYEQYF. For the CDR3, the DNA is TGCAGTGCTAGGAGGTACGGCGGGAGTCCCTACGAGCAGTACTTC.

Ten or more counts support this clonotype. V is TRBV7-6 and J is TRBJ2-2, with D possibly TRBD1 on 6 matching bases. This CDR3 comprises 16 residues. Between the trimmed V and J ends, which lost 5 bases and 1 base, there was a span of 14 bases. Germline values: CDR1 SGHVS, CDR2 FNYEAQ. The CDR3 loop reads CASSPRPGVNTGELFF. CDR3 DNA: TGTGCCAGCAGCCCACGTCCAGGGGTGAACACCGGGGAGCTGTTTTTT. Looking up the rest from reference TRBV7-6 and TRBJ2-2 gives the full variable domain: GAGVSQSPRYKVTKRGQDVALRCDPISGHVSLYWYRQALGQGPEFLTYFNYEAQQDKSGLPNDRFSAERPEGSISTLTIQRTEQRDSAMYRCASSPRPGVNTGELFFGEGSRLTVL.

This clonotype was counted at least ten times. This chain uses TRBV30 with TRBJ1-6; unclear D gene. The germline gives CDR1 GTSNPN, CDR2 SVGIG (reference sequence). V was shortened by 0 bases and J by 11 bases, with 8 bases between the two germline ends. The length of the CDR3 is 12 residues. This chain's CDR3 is CAWSVPLAPLHF. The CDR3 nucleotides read TGTGCCTGGAGTGTACCTCTTGCACCCCTCCACTTT.

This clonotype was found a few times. The CDR3: CASSSSGTGVYEQYF. For the CDR3, the DNA is TGTGCCAGCAGCTCCTCCGGGACAGGGGTGTACGAGCAGTACTTC. The chain uses TRBV7-9 and TRBJ2-7; 10 bases map to TRBD1. Germline values: CDR1 SEHNR, CDR2 FQNEAQ (reference sequence). This CDR3 comprises 15 residues. The trim removed 4 bases at V and 4 bases at J, leaving 7 bases unmatched.

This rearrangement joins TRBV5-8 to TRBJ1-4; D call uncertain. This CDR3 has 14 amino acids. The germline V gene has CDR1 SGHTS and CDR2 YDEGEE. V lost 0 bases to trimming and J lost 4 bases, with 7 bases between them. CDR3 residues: CASSLGEYNEKLFF. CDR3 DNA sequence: TGTGCCAGCAGCTTGGGGGAGTATAATGAAAAACTGTTTTTT.

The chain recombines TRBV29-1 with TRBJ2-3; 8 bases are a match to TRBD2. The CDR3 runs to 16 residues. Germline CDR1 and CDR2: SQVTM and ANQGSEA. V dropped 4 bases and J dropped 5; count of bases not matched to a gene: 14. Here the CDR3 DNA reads TGCAGCGTTGTGGTCGACGGGGGGGCGGAGGAAGATACGCAGTATTTT. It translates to CSVVVDGGAEEDTQYF.